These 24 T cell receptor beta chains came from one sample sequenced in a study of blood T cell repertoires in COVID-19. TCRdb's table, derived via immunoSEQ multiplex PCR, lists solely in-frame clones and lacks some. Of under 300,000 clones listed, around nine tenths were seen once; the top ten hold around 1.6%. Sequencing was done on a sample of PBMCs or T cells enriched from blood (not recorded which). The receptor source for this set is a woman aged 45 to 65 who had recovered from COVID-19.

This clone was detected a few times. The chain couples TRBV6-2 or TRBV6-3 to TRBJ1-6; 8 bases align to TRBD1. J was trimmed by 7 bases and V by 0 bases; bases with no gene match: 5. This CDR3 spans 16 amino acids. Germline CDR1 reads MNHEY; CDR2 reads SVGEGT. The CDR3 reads CASSYSSGGGNSPLHF. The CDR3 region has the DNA TGTGCCAGCAGTTACTCTTCAGGGGGCGGCAATTCACCCCTCCACTTT.

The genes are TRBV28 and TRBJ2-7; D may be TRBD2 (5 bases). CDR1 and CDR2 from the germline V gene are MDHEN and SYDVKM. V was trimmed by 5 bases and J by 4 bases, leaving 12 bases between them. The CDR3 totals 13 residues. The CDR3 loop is CASSVLVAYEQYF. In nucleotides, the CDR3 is TGTGCCAGCAGTGTACTAGTAGCGTACGAGCAGTACTTC.

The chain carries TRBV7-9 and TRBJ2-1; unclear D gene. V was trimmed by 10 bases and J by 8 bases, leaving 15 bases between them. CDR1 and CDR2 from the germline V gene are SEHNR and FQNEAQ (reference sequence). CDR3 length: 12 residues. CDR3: CATSKEGDEQFF. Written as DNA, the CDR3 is TGTGCCACCTCTAAGGAAGGAGATGAGCAGTTCTTC.

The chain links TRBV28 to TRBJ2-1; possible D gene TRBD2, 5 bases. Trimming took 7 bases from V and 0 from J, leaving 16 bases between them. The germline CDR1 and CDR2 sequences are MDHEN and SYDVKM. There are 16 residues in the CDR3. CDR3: CASTPRSGSSYNEQFF. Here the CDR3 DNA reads TGTGCCAGCACCCCGCGGAGCGGCAGCTCCTACAATGAGCAGTTCTTC.

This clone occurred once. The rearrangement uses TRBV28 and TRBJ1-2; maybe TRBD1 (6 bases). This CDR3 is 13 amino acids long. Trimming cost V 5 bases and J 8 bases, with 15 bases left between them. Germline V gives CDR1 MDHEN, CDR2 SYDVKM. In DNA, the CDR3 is TGTGCCAGCAGTCCTAACAGGGATGGGGGCTACACCTTC. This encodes CASSPNRDGGYTF.

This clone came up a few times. The CDR3 DNA sequence: TGTGCCAGCAGCCCCGGGACAGGGGGCACAGATACGCAGTATTTT. It encodes CASSPGTGGTDTQYF. The gene calls are TRBV6-4 and TRBJ2-3; 10 nucleotides line up with TRBD1. Germline CDR1 reads MRHNA; CDR2 reads SNTAGT. The CDR3 runs 15 residues. V was pared by 6 bases and J by 1 base, with 4 bases of the junction left unmatched.

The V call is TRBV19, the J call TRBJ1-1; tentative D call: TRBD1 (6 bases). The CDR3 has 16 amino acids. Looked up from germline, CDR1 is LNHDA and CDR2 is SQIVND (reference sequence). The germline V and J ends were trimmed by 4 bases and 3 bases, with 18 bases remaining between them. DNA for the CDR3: TGTGCCAGTAGTAGACAGGATCTAGCCGGGGACACTGAAGCTTTCTTT. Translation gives CASSRQDLAGDTEAFF.

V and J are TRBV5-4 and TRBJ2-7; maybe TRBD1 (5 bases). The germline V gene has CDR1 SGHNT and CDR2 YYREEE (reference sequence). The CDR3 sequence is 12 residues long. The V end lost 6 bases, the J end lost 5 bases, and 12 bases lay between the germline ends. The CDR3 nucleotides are TGTGCCAGCAAAAGCGTAGGGGACGAGCAGTACTTC. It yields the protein CASKSVGDEQYF.

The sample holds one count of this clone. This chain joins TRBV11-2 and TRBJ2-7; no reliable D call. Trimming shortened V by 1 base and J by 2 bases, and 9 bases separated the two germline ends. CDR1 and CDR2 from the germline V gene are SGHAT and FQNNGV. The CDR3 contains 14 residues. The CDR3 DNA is TGTGCCAGCAGCTTAGTTCCTAGTACCTACGAGCAGTACTTC. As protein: CASSLVPSTYEQYF.

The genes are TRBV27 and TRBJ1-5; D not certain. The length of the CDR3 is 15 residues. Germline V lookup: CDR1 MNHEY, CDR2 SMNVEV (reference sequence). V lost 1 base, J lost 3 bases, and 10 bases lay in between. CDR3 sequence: CASSLLPGNNQPQHF. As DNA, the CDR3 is TGTGCCAGCAGTTTATTGCCCGGGAACAATCAGCCCCAGCATTTT.

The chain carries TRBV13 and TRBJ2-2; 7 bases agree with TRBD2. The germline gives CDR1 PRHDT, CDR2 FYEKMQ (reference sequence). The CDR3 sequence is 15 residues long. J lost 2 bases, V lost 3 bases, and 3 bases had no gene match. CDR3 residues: CASSFPSGNTGELFF. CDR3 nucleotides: TGTGCCAGCAGCTTTCCTAGCGGAAACACCGGGGAGCTGTTTTTT.

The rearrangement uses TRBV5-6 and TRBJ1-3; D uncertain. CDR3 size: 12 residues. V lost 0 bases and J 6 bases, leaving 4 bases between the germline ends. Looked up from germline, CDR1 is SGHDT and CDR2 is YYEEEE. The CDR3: CASSLGVNTIYF. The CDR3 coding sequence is TGTGCCAGCAGCTTGGGAGTAAACACCATATATTTT.

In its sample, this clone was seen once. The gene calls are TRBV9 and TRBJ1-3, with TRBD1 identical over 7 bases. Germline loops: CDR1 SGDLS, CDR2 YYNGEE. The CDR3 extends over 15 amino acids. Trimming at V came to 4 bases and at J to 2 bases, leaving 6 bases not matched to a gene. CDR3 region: CASSTGQFPGNTIYF. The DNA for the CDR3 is TGTGCCAGCAGCACGGGACAGTTTCCTGGAAACACCATATATTTT.

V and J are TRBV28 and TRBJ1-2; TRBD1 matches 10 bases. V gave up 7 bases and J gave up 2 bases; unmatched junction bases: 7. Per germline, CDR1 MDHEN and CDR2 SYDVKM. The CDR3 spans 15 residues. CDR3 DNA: TGTGCCAGCAACCTATGGACAGGGGGGAACTATGGCTACACCTTC. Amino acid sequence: CASNLWTGGNYGYTF.

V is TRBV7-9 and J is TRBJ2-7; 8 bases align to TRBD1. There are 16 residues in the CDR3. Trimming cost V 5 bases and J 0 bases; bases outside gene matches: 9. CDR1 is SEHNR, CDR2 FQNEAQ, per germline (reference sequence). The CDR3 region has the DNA TGTGCCAGCAGCACCCTTCGGACAGGGCTCTCCTACGAGCAGTACTTC. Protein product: CASSTLRTGLSYEQYF.

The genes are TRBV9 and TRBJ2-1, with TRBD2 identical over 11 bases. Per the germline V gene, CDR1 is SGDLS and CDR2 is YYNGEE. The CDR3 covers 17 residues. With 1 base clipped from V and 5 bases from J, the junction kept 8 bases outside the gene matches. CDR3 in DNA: TGTGCCAGCAGCGTATCTAGCGGGAGGTTTGGAGACAATGAGCAGTTCTTC. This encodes CASSVSSGRFGDNEQFF.

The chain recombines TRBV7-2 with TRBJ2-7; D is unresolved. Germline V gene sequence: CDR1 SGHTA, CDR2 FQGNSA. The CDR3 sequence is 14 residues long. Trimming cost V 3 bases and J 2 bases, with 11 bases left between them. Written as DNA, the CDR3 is TGTGCCAGCAGCTTCTCCGGAGAGACCTACGAGCAGTACTTC. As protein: CASSFSGETYEQYF.

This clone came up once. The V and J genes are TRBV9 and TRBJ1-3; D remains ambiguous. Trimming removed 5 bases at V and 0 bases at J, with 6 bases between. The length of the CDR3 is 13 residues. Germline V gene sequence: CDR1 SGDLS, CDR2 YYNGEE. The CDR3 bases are TGTGCCAGCAGTCCGGGCTCTGGAAACACCATATATTTT. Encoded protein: CASSPGSGNTIYF.

CDR3 DNA sequence: TGTGCCAGCAGTGGCGAGGGGGCTGGTGGCTACACCTTC. The encoded protein is CASSGEGAGGYTF. This chain joins TRBV2 and TRBJ1-2; 7 bases map to TRBD1. V dropped 4 bases and J dropped 7; count of bases not matched to a gene: 6. Germline V gene lookup returns CDR1 SNHLY and CDR2 FYNNEI. This CDR3 spans 13 amino acids. Variable domain in full (rest from reference TRBV2 and TRBJ1-2): EPEVTQTPSHQVTQMGQEVILRCVPISNHLYFYWYRQILGQKVEFLVSFYNNEISEKSEIFDDQFSVERPDGSNFTLKIRSTKLEDSAMYFCASSGEGAGGYTFGSGTRLTVV.

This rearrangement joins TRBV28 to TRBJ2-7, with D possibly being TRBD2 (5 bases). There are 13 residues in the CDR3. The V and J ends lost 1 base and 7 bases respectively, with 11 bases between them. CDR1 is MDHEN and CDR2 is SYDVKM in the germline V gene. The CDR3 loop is CASSLSRPGEQYF. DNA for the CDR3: TGTGCCAGCAGTTTATCCCGACCGGGGGAGCAGTACTTC. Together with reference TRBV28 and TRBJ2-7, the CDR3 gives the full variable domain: DVKVTQSSRYLVKRTGEKVFLECVQDMDHENMFWYRQDPGLGLRLIYFSYDVKMKEKGDIPEGYSVSREKKERFSLILESASTNQTSMYLCASSLSRPGEQYFGPGTRLTVT.

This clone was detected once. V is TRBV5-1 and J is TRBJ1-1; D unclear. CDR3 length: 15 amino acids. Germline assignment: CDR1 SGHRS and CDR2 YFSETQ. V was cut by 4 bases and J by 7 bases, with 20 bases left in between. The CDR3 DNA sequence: TGCGCCAGCAGCACCGCGGGCCAGACGGTCATTGAAGCTTTCTTT. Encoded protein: CASSTAGQTVIEAFF.

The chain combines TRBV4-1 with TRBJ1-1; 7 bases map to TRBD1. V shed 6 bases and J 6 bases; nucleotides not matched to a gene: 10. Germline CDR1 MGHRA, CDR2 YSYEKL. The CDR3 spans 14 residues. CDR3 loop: CASSQLDRASEAFF. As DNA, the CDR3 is TGCGCCAGCAGTCAACTCGACAGGGCGTCTGAAGCTTTCTTT.

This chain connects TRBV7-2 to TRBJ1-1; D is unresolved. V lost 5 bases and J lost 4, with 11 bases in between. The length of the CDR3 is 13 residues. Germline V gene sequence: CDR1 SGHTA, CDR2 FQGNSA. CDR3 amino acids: CASSARAGTEAFF. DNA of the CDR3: TGTGCCAGCAGCGCTAGGGCGGGCACTGAAGCTTTCTTT.

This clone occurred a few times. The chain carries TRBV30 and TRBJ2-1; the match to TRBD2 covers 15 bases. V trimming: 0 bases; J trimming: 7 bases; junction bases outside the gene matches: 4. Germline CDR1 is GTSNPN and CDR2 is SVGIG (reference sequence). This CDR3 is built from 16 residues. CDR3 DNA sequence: TGTGCCTGGAGTGTCGGACTAGCGGGAGGGCCGAATGAGCAGTTCTTC. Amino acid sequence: CAWSVGLAGGPNEQFF.